The 24 T cell receptor beta chains listed next were all sequenced from one sample in a study of breast tumors, draining lymph nodes, adjacent tissues. Breast cancer patients provided tissue from their axillary draining lymph nodes. MiXCR, run by TCRdb on the multiplex PCR reads, gives a single entry per CDR3 protein. The sample holds some 100,000 distinct CDR3 sequences; 21% are singletons and the top ten take 1% to 1.5%. Sequenced sample: axillary lymph node tissue. The receptors originated from a female donor with breast cancer. Some clones in this sample may be carry-over from other donors' samples.

This clonotype was observed at least ten times. V usage is TRBV7-2 and J usage is TRBJ1-2; D is uncertain. The V end was cut by 1 base, the J end by 7 bases, with 4 bases between. Germline lookup yields CDR1 SGHTA and CDR2 FQGNSA. The CDR3 length is 11 residues. The CDR3 coding sequence is TGTGCCAGCAGCTTAGGTTCTGGCTACACCTTC. It encodes CASSLGSGYTF.

This clonotype was recorded many times. The chain combines TRBV19 with TRBJ2-5; no clear D gene. This CDR3 spans 11 amino acids. Per the germline V gene, CDR1 is LNHDA and CDR2 is SQIVND (reference sequence). V lost 2 bases and J 5 bases, leaving 3 bases between the germline ends. The CDR3 DNA reads TGTGCCAGTAGTATACGGGAGACCCAGTACTTC. This sequence encodes CASSIRETQYF.

V is TRBV7-6 and J is TRBJ1-3; no definite D call. V was clipped by 6 bases and J by 4 bases, with 13 bases between them. Germline values: CDR1 SGHVS, CDR2 FNYEAQ. The CDR3 has 14 amino acids. CDR3 in amino acids: CASSSSALGNTIYF. The CDR3 DNA is TGTGCCAGCAGTTCCTCCGCGTTGGGAAACACCATATATTTT.

This clonotype was found many times. The rearrangement links TRBV20-1 to TRBJ1-4; TRBD1 agrees at 8 bases. V lost 6 bases to trimming and J lost 8 bases; unmatched junction nucleotides: 5. CDR1 DFQATT and CDR2 SNEGSKA come from the germline V gene (reference sequence). The CDR3 is 12 amino acids. The chain's CDR3 is CSALGTGEKLFF. Here the CDR3 DNA reads TGCAGTGCGTTAGGGACAGGCGAAAAACTGTTTTTT.

As regards this clonotype: This sequence may be a read error, since a much larger clone differs from it by one base. J is TRBJ2-1 and V is TRBV11-2; D is possibly TRBD1 or TRBD2 (6 bases each). The CDR3 covers 16 residues. Per germline, CDR1 SGHAT and CDR2 FQNNGV. V shed 6 bases and J shed 12 bases, with 27 bases lying between them. The CDR3 nucleotides read TGTGCCAGCAGTCTTACATCCGGGGCAGGACGGGGGCTGCAGTTCTTC. The encoded protein is CASSLTSGAGRGLQFF.

This clonotype has ten or more counts. The V call is TRBV7-9, the J call TRBJ1-2; 7 nucleotides agree with TRBD1. The CDR3 extends over 12 amino acids. Trimming at V came to 5 bases and at J to 6 bases, leaving 3 bases not matched to a gene. Germline CDR1 reads SEHNR; CDR2 reads FQNEAQ (reference sequence). For the CDR3, the DNA is TGTGCCAGCAGCCTCACAGGGGATGGCTACACCTTC. This encodes CASSLTGDGYTF.

This clonotype has a count of ten or more. V usage is TRBV4-1 and J usage is TRBJ1-4, with D uncertain. Trimming removed 1 base at V and 15 bases at J, with 21 bases between. Germline assignment: CDR1 MGHRA and CDR2 YSYEKL. The CDR3 is made up of 15 amino acids. CDR3 nucleotides: TGCGCCAGCAGCCAAGGTTTTAGGGCCTTGTCGCTCATGTTTTTT. Translation gives CASSQGFRALSLMFF.

For this clonotype: Because it lacks the conserved phenylalanine or tryptophan at the end, this CDR3 is likely a read error. The limits of the CDR3 on the DNA are not certain, so only TCRdb's listed CDR3 is given. This rearrangement joins TRBV7-7 to TRBJ2-5. Germline V gene lookup returns CDR1 SSHAT and CDR2 FNYEAQ (reference sequence). The CDR3 comprises 15 residues, both ends counted. CDR3 loop: CASSLGTANQETRYS.

At least ten counts were recorded for this clonotype. The chain carries TRBV10-3 and TRBJ2-3; 8 nucleotides agree with TRBD1. The germline gives CDR1 ENHRY, CDR2 SYGVKD. The CDR3 has 11 amino acids. V shed 7 bases, J shed 6 bases, and the junction held 0 bases outside the gene matches. The CDR3: CAITGGDTQYF. In DNA form, the CDR3 reads TGTGCCATCACAGGGGGCGATACGCAGTATTTT.

Many counts were recorded for this clonotype. The rearrangement joins TRBV4-1 to TRBJ2-3; TRBD1 agrees at 8 bases. Germline-derived CDR1 and CDR2 are MGHRA and YSYEKL. The CDR3 has 16 amino acids. Trimming at V came to 2 bases and at J to 0 bases, leaving 4 bases not matched to a gene. The DNA for the CDR3 is TGCGCCAGCAGCCAACCGACAGGGGCTAGCACAGATACGCAGTATTTT. Translated: CASSQPTGASTDTQYF.

The table lists this clonotype with a few counts. This CDR3 is CASSLGSGRTTDTQYF. CDR3 coding DNA: TGTGCCAGCAGCTTGGGTAGCGGGAGGACCACAGATACGCAGTATTTT. The chain joins TRBV5-4 to TRBJ2-3; 10 bases fit TRBD2. The CDR3 length is 16 residues. V shed 0 bases and J 2 bases; nucleotides not matched to a gene: 3. Germline CDR1 reads SGHNT; CDR2 reads YYREEE (reference sequence).

About this clonotype: This clone may be a read error of a much larger clone one base away. The V call is TRBV6-6, the J call TRBJ1-5; 8 bases match TRBD1. The CDR3 spans 15 residues. In germline, CDR1 is MNHNY, CDR2 SVGAGI (reference sequence). In nucleotides, the CDR3 is TGTGCCAGCAGCGGACAGGGTTATAGCGATCAGCCCCAGCATTTT. As protein: CASSGQGYSDQPQHF.

Many counts were recorded for this clonotype. The chain employs TRBV9 and TRBJ2-7; 7 bases are a match to TRBD2. The junction had 3 bases not matched to a gene; V was cut back by 3 bases and J by 3 bases. Germline lookup yields CDR1 SGDLS and CDR2 YYNGEE. This CDR3 has 13 amino acids. CDR3 region: CASSGGRGYEQYF. The DNA for the CDR3 is TGTGCCAGCAGCGGAGGGAGGGGCTACGAGCAGTACTTC.

Concerning this clonotype: A clone one base away is much larger, so this may be a read error. This rearrangement joins TRBV19 to TRBJ2-3; no firm D call. The CDR3 loop spans 12 amino acids. Looked up from germline, CDR1 is LNHDA and CDR2 is SQIVND (reference sequence). V gave up 5 bases and J gave up 4 bases, with 7 bases separating them. CDR3 sequence: CASSDPPDTQYF. CDR3 nucleotides: TGTGCCAGTAGTGACCCCCCAGATACGCAGTATTTT.

This clonotype was recorded many times. The CDR3 DNA follows: TGTGCCAGCAGAGTTGGTAGCGTCCAAGAGACCCAGTACTTC. This translates into CASRVGSVQETQYF. The chain couples TRBV3-1 to TRBJ2-5; the D gene is possibly TRBD2 (5 bases). Germline CDR1 reads LGHDT; CDR2 reads YNNKEL (reference sequence). Deletions cut 6 bases from V and 1 base from J, with 12 bases between. CDR3 length: 14 amino acids.

This clonotype was found once. A much larger clone lies one base from this, so it may be a read error. The V and J genes are TRBV28 and TRBJ1-2, with D unresolved. CDR1 is MDHEN, CDR2 SYDVKM, per germline. This CDR3 is 14 amino acids long. The CDR3 nucleotides are TGTGCCAGCAGTTTACGGTCATTCTCCTATGGCCACACCTTC. This codes for CASSLRSFSYGHTF.

This clonotype was counted at least ten times. This chain's CDR3 is CATSNPWGSGANEKLFF. The CDR3 DNA reads as TGTGCCACCAGCAACCCGTGGGGGAGCGGGGCTAATGAAAAACTGTTTTTT. The rearrangement links TRBV15 to TRBJ1-4; tentatively, D is TRBD1 (5 bases). The CDR3 is 17 amino acids. Germline V gene sequence: CDR1 LNHNV, CDR2 YYDKDF (reference sequence). The V end lost 4 bases, the J end lost 3 bases, and 18 bases lay between the germline ends.

This clonotype was counted only a few times. V gene TRBV30 combines with J gene TRBJ1-5, with D unclear. The CDR3 covers 13 residues. Germline CDR1 GTSNPN, CDR2 SVGIG (reference sequence). Trimming cost V 2 bases and J 1 base, with 6 bases left between them. Here the CDR3 DNA reads TGTGCCTGGAGTAAGGAAAGCAATCAGCCCCAGCATTTT. Encoded protein: CAWSKESNQPQHF.

This clonotype showed up many times. The chain has TRBV2 and TRBJ1-6; 9 nucleotides align to TRBD1. J lost 6 bases, V lost 7 bases, and 10 bases had no gene match. CDR1 is SNHLY and CDR2 is FYNNEI in the germline V gene. The CDR3 sequence is 16 residues long. CDR3 protein: CASNTQGAIINSPLHF. Written as DNA, the CDR3 is TGTGCCAGCAACACACAGGGGGCGATTATTAATTCACCCCTCCACTTT.

This clonotype was seen a few times. Just one base apart from a much larger clone, this may be a read error. The rearrangement joins TRBV9 to TRBJ2-7, with 7 bases aligning to TRBD1. Germline V gives CDR1 SGDLS, CDR2 YYNGEE. V shed 4 bases and J 9 bases; nucleotides not matched to a gene: 16. CDR3 length: 15 amino acids. The DNA for the CDR3 is TGTGCCAGCAGCATGCCGGAGACAGGGTCCAACGGGCAGTACTTC. As protein: CASSMPETGSNGQYF.

This clonotype was counted only a few times. The chain is built from TRBV4-2 and TRBJ2-4; D uncertain. This CDR3 is 14 amino acids long. Germline V gene lookup returns CDR1 LGHNA and CDR2 YNFKEQ. Deletions cut 1 base from V and 0 bases from J, with 4 bases between. The CDR3 nucleotides read TGTGCCAGCAGCCAAGGAGGAGCCAAAAACATTCAGTACTTC. It codes for CASSQGGAKNIQYF.

The J gene is TRBJ2-1, the V gene TRBV27, with D tentatively TRBD2 (5 bases). With 2 bases removed from V and 5 bases from J, the gap between germline ends came to 13 bases. Germline V gene sequence: CDR1 MNHEY, CDR2 SMNVEV (reference sequence). The CDR3 covers 15 residues. The chain's CDR3 is CASSLGRTPNNEQFF. The DNA for the CDR3 is TGTGCCAGCAGTTTAGGGCGGACTCCTAACAATGAGCAGTTCTTC.

This clonotype was detected many times. The chain combines TRBV5-6 with TRBJ2-1; TRBD2 might be the D (5 bases). There are 15 residues in the CDR3. Trimming stripped 5 bases from V and 7 bases from J, with 19 bases between. Germline V gene lookup returns CDR1 SGHDT and CDR2 YYEEEE. The CDR3 here is CASSINGIVGNEQFF. The CDR3 region has the DNA TGTGCCAGCAGTATTAACGGGATAGTCGGGAATGAGCAGTTCTTC.

This clonotype was observed many times. This sequence joins TRBV4-2 and TRBJ2-1; TRBD2 agrees at 14 bases. Germline V gene lookup returns CDR1 LGHNA and CDR2 YNFKEQ. The CDR3 sequence is 15 residues long. V lost 4 bases to trimming and J lost 10 bases; unmatched junction nucleotides: 6. CDR3 nucleotides: TGTGCCAGCAGCCTTGGGACTAGCGGGAGTGGGGAGCAGTTCTTC. Amino acids: CASSLGTSGSGEQFF.